This is a list of T cell receptor beta chains from one sample in a study of lymphopenia after photon versus proton radiotherapy. The data were produced by immunoSEQ multiplex PCR, yet TCRdb's version contains in-frame clones alone and is incomplete. Of more than 20,000 clones listed, roughly 85% are singletons. The material was peripheral blood, obtained from a patient treated with photon-based radiotherapy. These receptors were obtained from a man aged 60 to 75 with pancreatic cancer. The conserved cysteine and the conserved F or W are not part of the CDR3 here. A D gene is named only where the DNA matches it firmly.

v_call: TRBV5-6; d_call: -; j_call: TRBJ1-5; cdr3_aa: ASSPNYSNQPQH
v_call: TRBV12-5; d_call: TRBD1; j_call: TRBJ2-7; cdr3_aa: ASGSHDREVCEQY
v_call: TRBV7-9; d_call: TRBD2; j_call: TRBJ2-6; cdr3_aa: ASSLVGGGPPGANVLT
v_call: TRBV5-1; d_call: -; j_call: TRBJ1-6; cdr3_aa: ASSLEVTLDSPLH
v_call: TRBV11-2; d_call: TRBD1; j_call: TRBJ2-4; cdr3_aa: ASSPYRGLGNIQY
v_call: TRBV5-1; d_call: -; j_call: TRBJ1-5; cdr3_aa: ASSLDGLRMPQH
v_call: TRBV7-9; d_call: TRBD2; j_call: TRBJ2-3; cdr3_aa: ASSKPSGGLYTDTQY
v_call: TRBV5-6; d_call: -; j_call: TRBJ1-1; cdr3_aa: ASSLGRLNTEAF
v_call: TRBV7-2; d_call: -; j_call: TRBJ2-5; cdr3_aa: ASSLFGNEETQY
v_call: TRBV19; d_call: -; j_call: TRBJ1-6; cdr3_aa: ASSTWPGNSPLH
v_call: TRBV5-1; d_call: -; j_call: TRBJ2-5; cdr3_aa: ASTHRDFYDETQY
v_call: TRBV7-9; d_call: -; j_call: TRBJ2-3; cdr3_aa: ASSHILWDTQY
v_call: TRBV7-6; d_call: -; j_call: TRBJ1-1; cdr3_aa: ASSPGIGRPEAF
v_call: TRBV27; d_call: -; j_call: TRBJ1-1; cdr3_aa: ASKGGGHMNTEAF
v_call: TRBV13; d_call: TRBD2; j_call: TRBJ2-1; cdr3_aa: ASSPGLAGYNEQF
v_call: TRBV5-1; d_call: TRBD2; j_call: TRBJ2-7; cdr3_aa: ASSLVSGGGADEQY
v_call: TRBV27; d_call: TRBD1; j_call: TRBJ2-7; cdr3_aa: ASSLFGTAPYEQY
v_call: TRBV25-1; d_call: TRBD2; j_call: TRBJ2-1; cdr3_aa: ASTKAGGPYNEQF
v_call: TRBV14; d_call: TRBD2; j_call: TRBJ2-7; cdr3_aa: ASSQGLAGFYEQY
v_call: TRBV11-3; d_call: -; j_call: TRBJ1-1; cdr3_aa: ASNPGVSEAF
v_call: TRBV5-1; d_call: -; j_call: TRBJ1-1; cdr3_aa: ATKERGGTEAF
v_call: TRBV5-1; d_call: TRBD2; j_call: TRBJ2-3; cdr3_aa: ASSLWNLAGGLDTQY
v_call: TRBV5-8; d_call: TRBD1; j_call: TRBJ1-6; cdr3_aa: ASSRGTGYNSPLH
v_call: TRBV19; d_call: -; j_call: TRBJ1-5; cdr3_aa: ASSSGVHGSNQPQH
v_call: TRBV6-6; d_call: -; j_call: TRBJ1-6; cdr3_aa: ASSYVNSPLH
v_call: TRBV5-1; d_call: -; j_call: TRBJ1-1; cdr3_aa: ASSLAGSSFLNTEAF
v_call: TRBV7-9; d_call: TRBD1; j_call: -; cdr3_aa: ASSLQGVEQY
v_call: TRBV5-1; d_call: -; j_call: TRBJ2-3; cdr3_aa: ASMIGLVSTSTDTQY
v_call: TRBV19; d_call: -; j_call: TRBJ1-1; cdr3_aa: ASTLGPNTEAF
v_call: TRBV5-4; d_call: TRBD1; j_call: TRBJ1-4; cdr3_aa: ASSSRRQGSNEKLF
v_call: TRBV2; d_call: -; j_call: TRBJ1-4; cdr3_aa: ASSFVLNEKLF
v_call: TRBV10-1; d_call: -; j_call: TRBJ2-5; cdr3_aa: ASSDGGSLETQY
v_call: TRBV5-1; d_call: TRBD1; j_call: TRBJ2-3; cdr3_aa: ASSLAGQGGADTQY
v_call: TRBV19; d_call: TRBD2; j_call: TRBJ2-1; cdr3_aa: ASSSYLRGAYNEQF
v_call: TRBV30; d_call: -; j_call: TRBJ1-3; cdr3_aa: AWSGSFGNTIY
v_call: TRBV6-6; d_call: -; j_call: TRBJ1-5; cdr3_aa: ASSSVINSNQPQH
v_call: TRBV10-1; d_call: -; j_call: TRBJ2-3; cdr3_aa: ASPSGSVRDADTQY
v_call: TRBV5-1; d_call: -; j_call: TRBJ1-5; cdr3_aa: ASSFGSGQPQH
v_call: TRBV15; d_call: -; j_call: TRBJ2-4; cdr3_aa: ATSRERDTGNIQY
v_call: TRBV19; d_call: -; j_call: TRBJ2-7; cdr3_aa: ASLGTGKRGSYEQY
v_call: TRBV9; d_call: -; j_call: TRBJ2-3; cdr3_aa: ASSVGSVSTDTQY
v_call: TRBV15; d_call: TRBD2; j_call: TRBJ2-3; cdr3_aa: ATSPSFSGATDTQY
v_call: TRBV7-2; d_call: -; j_call: TRBJ2-5; cdr3_aa: ASSLVLGQETQY
v_call: TRBV6-1; d_call: -; j_call: TRBJ1-2; cdr3_aa: ASSDGGRNYGYT